A selection of T cell receptor beta chains follows, all from one sample in a study of T cells in localized non-small cell lung cancer. The assay was immunoSEQ multiplex PCR, and TCRdb's table has in-frame clones only and misses some. The sample holds 15,000 to 20,000 clones, roughly four fifths seen once. The sequences come from peripheral blood, collected before any cancer treatment. These receptors all come from a male donor at least 60 years old with stage I lung adenocarcinoma. CDR3s include the opening cysteine and the closing phenylalanine or tryptophan. D genes are given only for firm matches. The size entry is marked missing in some rows and otherwise reads once, few, many or a size class.

clone_size j_call v_call d_call cdr3_aa cdr3_nt
NA TRBJ2-7 TRBV6-5 NA CASTRDPSSYEQYF TGTGCCAGCACCCGGGATCCCAGCTCCTACGAGCAGTACTTC
NA TRBJ1-2 TRBV7-4 TRBD1 CASSFGQAPPSGYTF TGTGCCAGCAGCTTCGGACAGGCACCACCCAGCGGCTACACCTTC
NA TRBJ2-7 TRBV19 TRBD1 CASSRGDSLEQYF TGTGCCAGTAGTAGAGGGGACAGCCTCGAGCAGTACTTC
NA TRBJ1-1 TRBV7-7 NA CASSPFIGEATMNTEAFF TGTGCTAGCAGCCCATTTATCGGGGAGGCCACCATGAACACTGAAGCTTTCTTT
NA TRBJ2-1 TRBV27 TRBD2 CASSRGTSPRGPHNEQFF TGTGCCAGCAGTCGGGGGACTAGCCCACGAGGACCCCACAATGAGCAGTTCTTC
NA TRBJ2-3 TRBV6-1 TRBD2 CASSEVFGGVTDTQYF TGTGCCAGCAGTGAAGTTTTTGGGGGGGTAACAGATACGCAGTATTTT
NA TRBJ1-1 TRBV7-2 NA CASSLGWGDTEAFF TGTGCCAGCAGCTTGGGCTGGGGGGACACTGAAGCTTTCTTT
once TRBJ2-3 TRBV10-1 NA CASRPTGSDTQYF TGCGCCAGCAGACCGACAGGTTCGGATACGCAGTATTTT
NA TRBJ2-1 TRBV7-6 TRBD2 CASSLNRVGGGPSNNEQFF TGTGCCAGCAGCTTAAATAGAGTCGGCGGGGGTCCCTCAAACAATGAGCAGTTCTTC
NA TRBJ2-7 TRBV28 NA CASSLSVPATMGESYF TGTGCCAGCAGTTTATCCGTACCGGCTACTATGGGTGAGTCGTACTTC
NA TRBJ2-1 TRBV10-3 TRBD1 CAISEWTGGKNEQFF TGTGCCATCAGTGAGTGGACAGGGGGCAAGAATGAGCAGTTCTTC
NA TRBJ2-1 TRBV18 TRBD2 CASSPRSGRPFNPTSSYNEQFF TGTGCCAGCTCACCACGAAGCGGGAGGCCCTTTAACCCTACGAGCTCCTACAATGAGCAGTTCTTC
once TRBJ2-2 TRBV7-6 NA CASSGRGGPVTGELFF TGTGCCAGCAGCGGGCGAGGGGGGCCGGTCACCGGGGAGCTGTTTTTT
NA TRBJ1-5 TRBV7-2 NA CASSPGMNQPQHF TGTGCCAGCAGCCCAGGAATGAATCAGCCCCAGCATTTT
NA TRBJ1-1 TRBV7-9 TRBD1 CASSFPGQGNTEAFF TGTGCCAGCAGCTTCCCCGGACAGGGGAACACTGAAGCTTTCTTT
NA TRBJ2-1 TRBV5-1 NA CASSSSLDNEQFF TGCGCCAGCAGCTCGAGCCTGGACAATGAGCAGTTCTTC
NA TRBJ2-5 TRBV6-5 TRBD1 CASIPTGGETQYF TGTGCCAGCATTCCGACAGGGGGTGAGACCCAGTACTTC
NA TRBJ1-2 TRBV12-5 NA CASGHSNYGYTF TGTGCCAGTGGCCACAGTAACTATGGCTACACCTTC
NA TRBJ2-1 TRBV30 NA CAWRSGGPNSYNEQFF TGTGCCTGGAGGAGTGGTGGCCCTAACTCCTACAATGAGCAGTTCTTC
NA TRBJ1-2 TRBV14 TRBD1 CASSPRQGSNGYTF TGTGCCAGCAGCCCAAGACAGGGGAGTAATGGCTACACCTTC
NA TRBJ1-4 TRBV30 NA CAWSVRQFTNEKLFF TGTGCCTGGAGTGTTCGGCAGTTCACTAATGAAAAACTGTTTTTT
NA TRBJ1-2 TRBV2 NA CASSESGTPYGYTF TGTGCCAGCAGTGAATCCGGGACACCTTATGGCTACACCTTC
NA TRBJ2-5 TRBV5-4 NA CASSLPGTDKETQYF TGTGCCAGCAGCTTGCCCGGGACGGATAAAGAGACCCAGTACTTC
NA TRBJ2-2 TRBV4-3 TRBD2 CASSQELSGANTGELFF TGCGCCAGCAGCCAAGAACTCAGCGGGGCTAACACCGGGGAGCTGTTTTTT
NA TRBJ1-1 TRBV7-9 NA CASSVDRYEAFF TGTGCCAGCAGCGTTGACCGCTATGAAGCTTTCTTT
NA TRBJ2-7 TRBV7-2 NA CASSRLGQGSNEQYF TGTGCCAGCAGCCGCCTTGGGCAGGGGAGCAACGAGCAGTACTTC
NA TRBJ1-5 TRBV18 NA CASSPPASNQPQHF TGTGCCAGCTCACCACCGGCTAGCAATCAGCCCCAGCATTTT
NA TRBJ2-1 TRBV4-1 TRBD2 CASSQEPSGGYNEQFF TGCGCCAGCAGCCAAGAACCTAGCGGGGGCTACAATGAGCAGTTCTTC
NA TRBJ1-2 TRBV5-5 NA CASSFGNYGYTF TGTGCCAGCAGCTTCGGCAACTATGGCTACACCTTC
NA TRBJ1-1 TRBV5-5 NA CASSPWDGNTEAFF TGTGCCAGCAGCCCATGGGACGGGAACACTGAAGCTTTCTTT
NA TRBJ2-1 TRBV19 TRBD2 CASSFLAGYNEQFF TGTGCCAGTAGTTTCCTAGCGGGGTACAATGAGCAGTTCTTC
NA TRBJ2-7 TRBV30 NA CAWSLNRGYEQYF TGTGCCTGGAGTCTGAACAGAGGCTACGAGCAGTACTTC
NA TRBJ1-2 TRBV7-2 NA CASSTTGLGYGYTF TGTGCCAGCAGTACTACAGGTTTAGGGTATGGCTACACCTTC
NA TRBJ2-1 TRBV7-8 TRBD2 CASSRGTSGSNEQFF TGTGCCAGCAGCCGAGGGACTAGCGGGTCGAATGAGCAGTTCTTC
NA TRBJ1-1 TRBV5-1 TRBD1 CASSPGQGGGTEAFF TGCGCCAGCAGCCCTGGACAGGGAGGGGGCACTGAAGCTTTCTTT
NA TRBJ1-4 TRBV9 NA CASSVAAVGEKLFF TGTGCCAGCAGCGTAGCGGCAGTAGGGGAAAAACTGTTTTTT
NA TRBJ2-7 TRBV7-3 NA CASSLIGGSYEQYF TGTGCCAGCAGCTTAATAGGCGGCTCCTACGAGCAGTACTTC
NA TRBJ2-3 TRBV2 NA CASRTLGGDDTQYF TGTGCCAGCAGGACTTTAGGGGGGGATGATACGCAGTATTTT
medium-sized TRBJ2-7 TRBV28 NA CASSSGHRYEQYF TGTGCCAGCAGTTCGGGACATCGATACGAGCAGTACTTC
NA TRBJ2-5 TRBV4-2 TRBD2 CASSQERGGQETQYF TGTGCCAGCAGCCAAGAGCGGGGGGGCCAAGAGACCCAGTACTTC
NA TRBJ2-7 TRBV7-6 TRBD2 CASSGLQAAGAYEQYF TGTGCCAGCAGCGGGTTACAGGCCGCGGGGGCCTACGAGCAGTACTTC
NA TRBJ1-1 TRBV18 TRBD1 CASSPRQGDTEAFF TGTGCCAGCTCACCACGACAGGGAGACACTGAAGCTTTCTTT
NA TRBJ2-2 TRBV7-3 TRBD1 CASAGGRTGELFF TGTGCCAGCGCAGGGGGTCGCACCGGGGAGCTGTTTTTT
few TRBJ1-2 TRBV15 TRBD1 CATSKTGTGNYGYTF TGTGCCACCAGCAAAACCGGGACAGGGAACTATGGCTACACCTTC
few TRBJ1-1 TRBV29-1 NA CSATTGEAFF TGCAGCGCGACGACAGGTGAAGCTTTCTTT
NA TRBJ2-3 TRBV11-2 NA CASSLDPVGSGDTQYF TGTGCCAGCAGCTTAGATCCAGTAGGGTCCGGAGATACGCAGTATTTT
once TRBJ2-2 TRBV5-5 NA CASSLVNSRTGELFF TGTGCCAGCAGCTTGGTCAATAGCCGAACCGGGGAGCTGTTTTTT
NA TRBJ2-7 TRBV27 NA CATLGGGGEQYF TGTGCCACCCTCGGAGGAGGAGGCGAGCAGTACTTC